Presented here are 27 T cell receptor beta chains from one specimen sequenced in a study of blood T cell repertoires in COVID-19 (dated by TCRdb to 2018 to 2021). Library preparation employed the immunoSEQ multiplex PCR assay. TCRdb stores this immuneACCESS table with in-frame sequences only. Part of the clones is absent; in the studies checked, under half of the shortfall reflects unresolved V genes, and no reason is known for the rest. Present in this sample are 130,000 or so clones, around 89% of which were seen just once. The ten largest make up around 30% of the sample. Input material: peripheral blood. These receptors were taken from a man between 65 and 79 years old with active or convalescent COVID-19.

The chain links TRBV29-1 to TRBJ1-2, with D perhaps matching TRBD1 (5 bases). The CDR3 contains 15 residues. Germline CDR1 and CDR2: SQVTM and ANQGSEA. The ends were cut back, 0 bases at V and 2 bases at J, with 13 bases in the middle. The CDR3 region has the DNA TGCAGCGTTGAAGATACCCGAGACAGAAACTATGGCTACACCTTC. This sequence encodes CSVEDTRDRNYGYTF.

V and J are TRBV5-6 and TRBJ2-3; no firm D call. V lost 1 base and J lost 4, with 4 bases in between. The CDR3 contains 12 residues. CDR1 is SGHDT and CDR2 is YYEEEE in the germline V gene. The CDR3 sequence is CASSLYPDTQYF. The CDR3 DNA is TGTGCCAGCAGCTTGTATCCAGATACGCAGTATTTT.

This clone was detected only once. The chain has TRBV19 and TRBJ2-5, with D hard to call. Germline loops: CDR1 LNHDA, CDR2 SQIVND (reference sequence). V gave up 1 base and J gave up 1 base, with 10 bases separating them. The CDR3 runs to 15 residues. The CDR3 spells CASSIVRQRQETQYF. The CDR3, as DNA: TGTGCCAGTAGTATAGTGAGACAACGCCAAGAGACCCAGTACTTC. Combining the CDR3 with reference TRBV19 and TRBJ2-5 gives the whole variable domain DGGITQSPKYLFRKEGQNVTLSCEQNLNHDAMYWYRQDPGQGLRLIYYSQIVNDFQKGDIAEGYSVSREKKESFPLTVTSAQKNPTAFYLCASSIVRQRQETQYFGPGTRLLVL.

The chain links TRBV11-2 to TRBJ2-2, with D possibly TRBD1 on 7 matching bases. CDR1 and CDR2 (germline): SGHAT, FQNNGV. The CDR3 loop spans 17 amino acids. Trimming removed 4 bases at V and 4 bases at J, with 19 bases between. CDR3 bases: TGTGCCAGCAGCTCCCTTCTGGGGCAGGGGGGCACCGGGGAGCTGTTTTTT. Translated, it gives CASSSLLGQGGTGELFF.

The CDR3 DNA reads TGTGCCAGCAGTAACTCCGGGAAGGGAGGAACTGAAGCTTTCTTT. It specifies CASSNSGKGGTEAFF. This chain joins TRBV27 and TRBJ1-1; D remains unclear. The length of the CDR3 is 15 residues. Germline V gene data show CDR1 as MNHEY and CDR2 as SMNVEV (reference sequence). Trimming pared 5 bases from V and 5 bases from J, leaving 18 bases between.

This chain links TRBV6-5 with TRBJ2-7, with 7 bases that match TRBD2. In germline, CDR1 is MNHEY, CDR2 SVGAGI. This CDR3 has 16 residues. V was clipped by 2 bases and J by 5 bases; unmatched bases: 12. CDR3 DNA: TGTGCCAGCAGTTACCACCGGGGAGGGGCAGTCAACGAGCAGTACTTC. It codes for CASSYHRGGAVNEQYF.

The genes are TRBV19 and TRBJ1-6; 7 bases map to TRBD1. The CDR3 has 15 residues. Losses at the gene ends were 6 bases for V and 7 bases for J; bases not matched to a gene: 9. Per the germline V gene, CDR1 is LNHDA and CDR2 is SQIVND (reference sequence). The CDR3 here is CASRTGQVQNSPLHF. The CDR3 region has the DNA TGTGCCAGTAGAACCGGACAGGTCCAGAATTCACCCCTCCACTTT.

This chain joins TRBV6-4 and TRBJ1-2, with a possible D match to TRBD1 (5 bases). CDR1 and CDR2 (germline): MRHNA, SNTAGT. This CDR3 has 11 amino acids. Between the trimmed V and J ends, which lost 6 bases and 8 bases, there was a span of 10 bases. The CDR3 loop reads CASRDTRGYTF. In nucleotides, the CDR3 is TGTGCCAGCAGGGACACACGAGGCTACACCTTC.

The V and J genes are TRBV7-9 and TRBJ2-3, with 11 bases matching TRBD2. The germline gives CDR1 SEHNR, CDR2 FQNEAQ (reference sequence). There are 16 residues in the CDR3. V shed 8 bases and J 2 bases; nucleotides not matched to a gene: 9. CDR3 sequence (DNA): TGTGCCAGCCAGGCCCCGGGACTAGCGGTCACAGATACGCAGTATTTT. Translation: CASQAPGLAVTDTQYF.

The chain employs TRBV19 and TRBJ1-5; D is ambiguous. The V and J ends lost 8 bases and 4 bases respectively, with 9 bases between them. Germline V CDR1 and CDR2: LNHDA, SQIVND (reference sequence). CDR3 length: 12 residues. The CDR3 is CASAHGNQPQHF. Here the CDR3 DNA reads TGTGCCAGTGCTCACGGGAATCAGCCCCAGCATTTT.

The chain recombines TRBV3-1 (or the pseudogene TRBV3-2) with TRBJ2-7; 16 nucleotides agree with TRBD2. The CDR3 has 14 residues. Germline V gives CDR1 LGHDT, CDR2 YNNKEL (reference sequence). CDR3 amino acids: CASSLGLAGGPTSV. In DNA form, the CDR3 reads TGTGCCAGCAGCCTGGGACTAGCGGGAGGGCCAACTAGCGTC.

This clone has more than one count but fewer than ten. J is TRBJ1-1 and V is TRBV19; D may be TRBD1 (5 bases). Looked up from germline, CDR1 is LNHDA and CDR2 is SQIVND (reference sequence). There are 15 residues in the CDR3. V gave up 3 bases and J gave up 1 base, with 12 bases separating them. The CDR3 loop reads CASSIQGKGNTEAFF. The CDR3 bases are TGTGCCAGTAGTATTCAGGGCAAGGGGAACACTGAAGCTTTCTTT.

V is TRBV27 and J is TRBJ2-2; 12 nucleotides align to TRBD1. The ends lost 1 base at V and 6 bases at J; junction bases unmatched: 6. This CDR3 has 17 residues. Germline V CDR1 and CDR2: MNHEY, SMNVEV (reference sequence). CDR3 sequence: CASSLLAGQGAAGELFF. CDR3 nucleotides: TGTGCCAGCAGTTTATTAGCGGGACAGGGGGCCGCCGGGGAGCTGTTTTTT.

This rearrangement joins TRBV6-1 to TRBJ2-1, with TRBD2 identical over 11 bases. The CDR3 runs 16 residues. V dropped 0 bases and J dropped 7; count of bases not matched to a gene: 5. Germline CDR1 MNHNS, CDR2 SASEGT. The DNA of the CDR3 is TGTGCCAGCAGTGAAGCGCGAACTAGCGGGAGAAATGAGCAGTTCTTC. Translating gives CASSEARTSGRNEQFF.

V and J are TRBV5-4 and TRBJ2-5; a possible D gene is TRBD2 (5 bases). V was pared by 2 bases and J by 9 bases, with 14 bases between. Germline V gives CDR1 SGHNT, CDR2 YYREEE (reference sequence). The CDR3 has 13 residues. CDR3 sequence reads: CASSLGIKEAQYF. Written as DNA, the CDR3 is TGTGCCAGCAGCTTAGGGATTAAGGAGGCCCAGTACTTC.

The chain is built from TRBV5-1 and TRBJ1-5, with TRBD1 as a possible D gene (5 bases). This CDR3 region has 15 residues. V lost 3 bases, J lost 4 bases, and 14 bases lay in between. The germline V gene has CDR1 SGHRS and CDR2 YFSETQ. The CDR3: CASSWNGGSNQPQHF. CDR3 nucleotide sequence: TGCGCCAGCAGCTGGAATGGGGGGAGTAATCAGCCCCAGCATTTT.

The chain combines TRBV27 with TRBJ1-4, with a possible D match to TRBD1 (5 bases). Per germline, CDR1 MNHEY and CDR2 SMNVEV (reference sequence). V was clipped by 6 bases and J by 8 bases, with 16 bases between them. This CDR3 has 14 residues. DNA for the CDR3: TGTGCCAGCAGGTCCCTGGGGGGTGGGGAAAAACTGTTTTTT. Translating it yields CASRSLGGGEKLFF.

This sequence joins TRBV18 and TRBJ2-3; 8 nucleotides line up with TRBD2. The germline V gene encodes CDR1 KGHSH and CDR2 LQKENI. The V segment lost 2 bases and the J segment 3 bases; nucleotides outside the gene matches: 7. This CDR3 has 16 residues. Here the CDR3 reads CASSPSRAGGTDTQYF. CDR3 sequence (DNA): TGTGCCAGCTCACCATCCCGGGCGGGAGGAACAGATACGCAGTATTTT.

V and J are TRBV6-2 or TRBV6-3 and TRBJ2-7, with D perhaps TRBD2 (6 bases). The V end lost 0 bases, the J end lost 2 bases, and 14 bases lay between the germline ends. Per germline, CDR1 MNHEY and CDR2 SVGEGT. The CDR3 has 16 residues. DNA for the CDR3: TGTGCCAGCAGTTACTCAGCCCTAGCGAACACCTACGAGCAGTACTTC. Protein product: CASSYSALANTYEQYF.

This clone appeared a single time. As DNA, the CDR3 is TGTGCCAGCACCGCGGGACTCCCCTATGGCTACACCTTC. Translated, it gives CASTAGLPYGYTF. The V call is TRBV6-5, the J call TRBJ1-2; D may be TRBD1 (5 bases). Germline V gene data show CDR1 as MNHEY and CDR2 as SVGAGI. The CDR3 is 13 residues long. V gave up 7 bases and J gave up 4 bases, with 13 bases separating them.

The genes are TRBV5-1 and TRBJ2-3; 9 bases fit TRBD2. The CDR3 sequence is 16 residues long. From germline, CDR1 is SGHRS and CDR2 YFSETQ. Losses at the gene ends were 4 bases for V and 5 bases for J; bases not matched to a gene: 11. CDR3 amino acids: CASSPQVAGDGDTQYF. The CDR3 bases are TGCGCCAGCAGCCCCCAAGTAGCGGGAGACGGAGATACGCAGTATTTT.

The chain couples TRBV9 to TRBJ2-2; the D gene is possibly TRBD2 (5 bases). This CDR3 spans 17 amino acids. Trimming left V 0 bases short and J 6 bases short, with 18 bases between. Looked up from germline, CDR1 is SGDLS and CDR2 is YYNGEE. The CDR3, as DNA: TGTGCCAGCAGCGTAGCTGGGAGCTTAGCCGGCTCCGGGGAGCTGTTTTTT. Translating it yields CASSVAGSLAGSGELFF.

CDR3 sequence: CASTKTGVGEQYF. The CDR3 DNA follows: TGTGCCAGCACCAAAACCGGGGTCGGCGAGCAGTACTTC. The V gene is TRBV12-3 or TRBV12-4, the J gene TRBJ2-7, with D possibly being TRBD2 (5 bases). The V gene lost 7 bases and the J gene lost 6 bases, with 16 bases spanning the gap. The CDR3 runs 13 residues.

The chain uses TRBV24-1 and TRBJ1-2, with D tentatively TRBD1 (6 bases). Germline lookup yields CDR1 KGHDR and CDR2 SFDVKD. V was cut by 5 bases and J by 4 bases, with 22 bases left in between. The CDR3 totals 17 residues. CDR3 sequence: CATSVNSSRQGLYGYTF. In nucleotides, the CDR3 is TGTGCCACCAGTGTGAATTCGTCGCGGCAGGGGCTCTATGGCTACACCTTC.

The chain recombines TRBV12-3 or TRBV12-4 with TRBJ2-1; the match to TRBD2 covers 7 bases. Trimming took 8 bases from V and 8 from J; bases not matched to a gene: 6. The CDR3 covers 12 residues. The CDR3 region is CASCREEDEQFF. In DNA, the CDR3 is TGTGCCAGCTGCCGGGAGGAAGATGAGCAGTTCTTC.

The CDR3 DNA reads as TGTGCCAGCAGTGGGGGGACTAGGTCCGAGCAGTACTTC. Its translation is CASSGGTRSEQYF. This chain links TRBV2 with TRBJ2-7, with 8 bases fitting TRBD2. This CDR3 region has 13 residues. V trimming: 4 bases; J trimming: 6 bases; junction bases outside the gene matches: 5. CDR1 and CDR2 from the germline V gene are SNHLY and FYNNEI.

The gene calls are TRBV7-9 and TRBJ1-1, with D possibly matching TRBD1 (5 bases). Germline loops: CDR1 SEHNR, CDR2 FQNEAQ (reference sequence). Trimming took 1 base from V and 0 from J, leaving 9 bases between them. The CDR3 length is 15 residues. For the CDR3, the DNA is TGTGCCAGCAGCTTAGATGGGGCAATGAACACTGAAGCTTTCTTT. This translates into CASSLDGAMNTEAFF.